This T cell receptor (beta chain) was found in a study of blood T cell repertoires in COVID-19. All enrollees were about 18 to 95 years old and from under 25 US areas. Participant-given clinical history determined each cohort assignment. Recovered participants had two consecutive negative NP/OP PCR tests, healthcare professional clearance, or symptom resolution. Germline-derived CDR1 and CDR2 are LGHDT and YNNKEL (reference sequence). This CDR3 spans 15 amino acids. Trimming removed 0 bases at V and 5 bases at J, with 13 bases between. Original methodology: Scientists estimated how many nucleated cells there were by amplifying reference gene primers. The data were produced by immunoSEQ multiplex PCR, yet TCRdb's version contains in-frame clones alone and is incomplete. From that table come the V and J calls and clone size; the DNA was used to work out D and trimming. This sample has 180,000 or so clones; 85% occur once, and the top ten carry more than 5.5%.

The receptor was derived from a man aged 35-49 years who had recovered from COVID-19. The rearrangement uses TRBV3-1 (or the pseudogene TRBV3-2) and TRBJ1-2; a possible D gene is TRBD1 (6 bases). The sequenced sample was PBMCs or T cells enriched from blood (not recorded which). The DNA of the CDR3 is TGTGCCAGCAGCCAAGATGCAGGGGTCGTATATGGCTACACCTTC. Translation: CASSQDAGVVYGYTF.